Below are 11 T cell receptor beta chains sequenced from a single sample in a study of T cell repertoires in cytomegalovirus infection. Their target antigens are unknown. TCRdb re-called the reads with MiXCR, one entry per CDR3 protein. The data hold approximately 730,000 distinct CDR3 sequences, with almost 30% observed a single time. This sample comprised cultured CD8+ T cells from PBMCs, obtained from culture after CMV antigen stimulation. The source is a human donor in good health (CMV status not recorded). Some clones in this sample may be carry-over from other donors' samples.

This clonotype was detected ten times or more. V usage is TRBV7-9 and J usage is TRBJ1-3; D ambiguous. This CDR3 comprises 15 residues. Germline values: CDR1 SEHNR, CDR2 FQNEAQ (reference sequence). Trimming shortened V by 4 bases and J by 4 bases, and 14 bases separated the two germline ends. CDR3 amino acids: CASSSLGGRGNTIYF. CDR3 in DNA: TGTGCCAGCAGCTCCTTAGGAGGGCGAGGAAACACCATATATTTT.

The genes are TRBV2 and TRBJ2-5; TRBD2 matches at 9 bases. Germline V gene data show CDR1 as SNHLY and CDR2 as FYNNEI. The CDR3 is 14 residues long. J gave up 5 bases and V 6 bases, and 7 bases lay outside the gene matches. DNA of the CDR3: TGTGCCAGCAGACCTGCGGGGGGGGCCGAGACCCAGTACTTC. Protein: CASRPAGGAETQYF.

Ten or more counts support this clonotype. J is TRBJ2-1 and V is TRBV19; 8 bases line up with TRBD2. The length of the CDR3 is 13 residues. V was clipped by 8 bases and J by 3 bases; unmatched bases: 3. CDR1 is LNHDA, CDR2 SQIVND, per germline (reference sequence). The CDR3 bases are TGTGCCAGTCACGGGGGGGTCTACAATGAGCAGTTCTTC. Translated, it gives CASHGGVYNEQFF.

A word on this clonotype: At one end the junction does not follow the germline gene, possibly because of a read error. The chain is built from TRBV7-9 and TRBJ2-1; D remains unclear. The CDR3 spans 17 residues. Germline-derived CDR1 and CDR2 are SEHNR and FQNEAQ (reference sequence). In DNA, the CDR3 is TGTGCCAGCAGCTCCATTAGACTGGGCAGCTCCTACAATGTGCAGTTCTTC. It encodes CASSSIRLGSSYNVQFF.

This clonotype was detected a few times. This chain uses TRBV10-2 with TRBJ2-2; D uncertain. Germline assignment: CDR1 WSHSY and CDR2 SAAADI. V lost 2 bases and J lost 2, with 9 bases in between. CDR3 length equals 15 residues. The CDR3 spells CASSETALNTGELFF. The CDR3 bases are TGCGCCAGCAGTGAGACTGCCTTAAACACCGGGGAGCTGTTTTTT.

This clonotype was seen a handful of times. The chain combines TRBV3-1 with TRBJ2-4, with TRBD2 as a possible D gene (7 bases). The CDR3 consists of 16 residues. The ends were cut back, 4 bases at V and 11 bases at J, with 24 bases in the middle. Germline CDR1 reads LGHDT; CDR2 reads YNNKEL (reference sequence). CDR3 sequence reads: CASSPDTRGPPQFQYF. For the CDR3, the DNA is TGTGCCAGCAGCCCAGATACGCGGGGGCCCCCCCAATTTCAGTACTTC.

This clonotype has only a few counts. The chain recombines TRBV28 with TRBJ2-5; D is undetermined. Germline CDR1 reads MDHEN; CDR2 reads SYDVKM. The ends were cut back, 1 base at V and 1 base at J, with 7 bases in the middle. The CDR3 runs 14 residues. The CDR3 is CASSLLSIQETQYF. In nucleotides, the CDR3 is TGTGCCAGCAGTTTATTGTCTATCCAAGAGACCCAGTACTTC.

This clonotype was picked up many times. The V and J genes are TRBV7-2 and TRBJ2-1; 11 bases fit TRBD1. CDR3 size: 15 residues. Germline CDR1 and CDR2: SGHTA and FQGNSA. The V segment lost 3 bases and the J segment 12 bases; nucleotides outside the gene matches: 10. CDR3 nucleotide sequence: TGTGCCAGCAGCTTCCCGGGACAGGGGGAGGTTGGGCAGTTCTTC. It translates to CASSFPGQGEVGQFF.

This clonotype has only a few counts. This chain connects TRBV27 to TRBJ1-1; perhaps TRBD1 as D (5 bases). The germline gives CDR1 MNHEY, CDR2 SMNVEV (reference sequence). The ends were cut back, 7 bases at V and 4 bases at J, with 13 bases in the middle. The CDR3 contains 13 residues. In DNA form, the CDR3 reads TGTGCCAGCACCCTGGGGGTGGGCACTGAAGCTTTCTTT. It translates to CASTLGVGTEAFF.

The chain links TRBV2 to TRBJ2-7, with no clear D. The V gene's germline CDR1 is SNHLY and CDR2 FYNNEI. Trimming took off 5 bases at V and 3 bases at J, with 14 bases between the two ends. The CDR3 length is 14 residues. The CDR3 loop is CASSIVQYGYEQYF. The CDR3 coding sequence is TGTGCCAGCAGTATAGTACAGTACGGCTACGAGCAGTACTTC. The full variable domain, completed using reference TRBV2 and TRBJ2-7, is EPEVTQTPSHQVTQMGQEVILRCVPISNHLYFYWYRQILGQKVEFLVSFYNNEISEKSEIFDDQFSVERPDGSNFTLKIRSTKLEDSAMYFCASSIVQYGYEQYFGPGTRLTVT.

This clonotype was detected only a few times. This chain uses TRBV7-2 with TRBJ2-5, with D possibly matching TRBD2 (5 bases). Deletions cut 5 bases from V and 0 bases from J, with 13 bases between. This CDR3 has 15 amino acids. The germline V gene has CDR1 SGHTA and CDR2 FQGNSA. DNA of the CDR3: TGTGCCAGCAGCCAGAGCGGTGGGTACCAAGAGACCCAGTACTTC. The encoded protein is CASSQSGGYQETQYF.